This TCR beta chain appears in the sequencing data of a study of early T cells in non-severe SARS-CoV-2 infection. This clonotype was recorded at least ten times. TCRdb passed the 5' RACE reads through MiXCR, listing each CDR3 protein once. The sample comprises 52,000 or so distinct CDR3 sequences, 12% of which are singletons, and around 1.4% rests with the top ten. The receptor comes from an adult who was a healthcare worker with PCR-confirmed SARS-CoV-2 infection or an uninfected control (not recorded which). Material for sequencing was whole blood.

The CDR3 loop reads CASSLGLTSGATDTQYF. CDR3 DNA: TGTGCCAGCAGCTTAGGTTTGACTAGCGGGGCCACAGATACGCAGTATTTT. The chain recombines TRBV7-6 with TRBJ2-3, with TRBD2 matching 11 bases. Germline V CDR1 and CDR2: SGHVS, FNYEAQ. The CDR3 totals 17 residues. V shed 1 base and J 2 bases; nucleotides not matched to a gene: 5.